This TCR beta chain originates from a study of monozygotic twins with inflammatory bowel disease. Remarks on this clonotype: Its cognate antigen is unknown.

Study findings and constraints: Fewer clonotypes were shared with others by IBD patients than by healthy twins, especially with disease activity.

From its re-call of the 5' RACE reads, TCRdb lists each CDR3 protein once, without DNA. This listing includes 110,000 to 150,000 distinct CDR3 sequences. The germline CDR1 and CDR2 sequences are SGHTA and FQGNSA. CDR3 length: 16 amino acids. The chain joins TRBV7-2 to TRBJ1-1; there is no DNA to check the TCRdb D call of TRBD1. Sequenced input: blood. The sequence derives from a human donor with ulcerative colitis or Crohn's disease, or a healthy co-twin of an affected twin (not recorded which). CDR3 sequence: CASSLSRGHISTEAFF.